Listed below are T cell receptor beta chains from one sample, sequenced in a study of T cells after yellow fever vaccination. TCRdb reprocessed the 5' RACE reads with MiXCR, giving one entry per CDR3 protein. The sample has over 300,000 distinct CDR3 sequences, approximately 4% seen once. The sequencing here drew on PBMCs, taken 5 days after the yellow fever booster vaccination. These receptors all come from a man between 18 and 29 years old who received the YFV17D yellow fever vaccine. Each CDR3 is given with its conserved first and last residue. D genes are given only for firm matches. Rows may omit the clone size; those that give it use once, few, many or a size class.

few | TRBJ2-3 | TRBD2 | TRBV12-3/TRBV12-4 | CASRSETRTSEGTDTQYF
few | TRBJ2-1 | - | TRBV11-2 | CASSSGQNYNEQFF
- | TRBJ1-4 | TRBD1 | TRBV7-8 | CASSLDRGRGKLFF
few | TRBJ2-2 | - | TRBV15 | CATSGSGLGGELFF
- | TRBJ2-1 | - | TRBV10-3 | CAMADKEYNEQFF
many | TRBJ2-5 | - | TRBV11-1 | CASSNRDGQETQYF
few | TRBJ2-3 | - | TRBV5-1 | CASSSLEGGTDTQYF
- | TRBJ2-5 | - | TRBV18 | CASSSTDGKETQYF
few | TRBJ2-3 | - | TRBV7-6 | CASSLARVPDTQYF
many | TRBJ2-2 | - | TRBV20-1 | CSARISENTGELFF
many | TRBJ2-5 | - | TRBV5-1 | CASSLVGPGETQYF
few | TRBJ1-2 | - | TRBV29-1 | CSVAIRGGYTF
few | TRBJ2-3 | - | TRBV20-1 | CSATLGDTQYF
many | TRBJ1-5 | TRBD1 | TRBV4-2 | CASSQDRGTGNQPQHF
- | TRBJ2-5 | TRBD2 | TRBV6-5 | CASSLGSGGPKYQETQYF
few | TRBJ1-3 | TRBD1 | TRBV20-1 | CSARALVGDRGPRPALSGNTIYF
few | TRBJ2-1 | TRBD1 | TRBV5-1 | CASSDGTGGNEQFF
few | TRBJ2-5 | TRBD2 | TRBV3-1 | CASSQGLGLAGEETQYF
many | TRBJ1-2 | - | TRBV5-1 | CASSLDGSNYGYTF
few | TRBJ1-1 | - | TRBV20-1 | CSARAPSLTEAFF
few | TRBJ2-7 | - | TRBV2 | CASVLSYEQYF
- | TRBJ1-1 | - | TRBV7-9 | CASSLALAGAYTEAFF
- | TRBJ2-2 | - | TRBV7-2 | CASSSLPGTGELFF
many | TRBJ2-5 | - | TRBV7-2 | CASSNRHPTETQYF
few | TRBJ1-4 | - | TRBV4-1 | CASSQEATVGEKLFF
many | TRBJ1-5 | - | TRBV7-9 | CASSDSALEPQHF
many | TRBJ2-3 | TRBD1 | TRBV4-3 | CASSQEGQGVTTDTQYF
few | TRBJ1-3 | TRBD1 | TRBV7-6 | CASSNRDRLPNTIYF
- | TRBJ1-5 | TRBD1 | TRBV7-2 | CASSSDRGGGPQHF
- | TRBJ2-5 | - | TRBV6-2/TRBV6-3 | CASSSTGWETQYF
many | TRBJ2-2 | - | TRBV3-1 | CASSQDQWNGELFF
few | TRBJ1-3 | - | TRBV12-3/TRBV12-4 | CASSSRFSGNTIYF
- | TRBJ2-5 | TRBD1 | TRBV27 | CASRAGTGAAETQYF
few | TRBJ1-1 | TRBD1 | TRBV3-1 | CASSGHRGGMNTEAFF
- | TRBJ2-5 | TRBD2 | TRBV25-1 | CASSATSGGALRETQYF
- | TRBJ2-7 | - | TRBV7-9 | CASSLPLKAEQYF
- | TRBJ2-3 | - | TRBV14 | CASSPHRKKLTDTQYF